The present entry profiles one TCR beta chain with its context. The data were obtained in a study of blood T cells in healthy people across ages. For the second PCR, which ran for roughly 7 to 11 cycles, a sample-barcoded 5' primer and a J-beta primer mix were used. One entry per CDR3 protein results from TCRdb running MiXCR on the 5' RACE reads. Of some 800,000 distinct CDR3 sequences listed, around 42% are singletons. With V trimmed by 8 bases and J by 8 bases, 12 bases remained unmatched. The CDR3 spans 14 residues. CDR1 is DFQATT, CDR2 SNEGSKA, per germline (reference sequence). The V call is TRBV20-1, the J call TRBJ1-6; TRBD1 matches at 7 bases. The sequenced sample was blood. This receptor was obtained from a man aged 60 to 75 in good health. CDR3 sequence reads: CSQPRGTDHSPLHF. CDR3 DNA: TGCAGTCAACCTCGAGGGACAGATCATTCACCCCTCCACTTT.